Listed below are T cell receptor beta chains from one sample, sequenced in a study of CD8 T cells in Susac syndrome. TCRdb re-analysed the immunoSEQ multiplex PCR reads in MiXCR, keeping a single row per CDR3 protein. The top ten hold less than 0.16% of the sample, which has about 71,000 distinct CDR3 sequences, 93% seen once. The sample consisted of CD4+ T cells from PBMCs. These receptors all stem from a human donor with Susac syndrome. Both conserved end residues are part of each CDR3. Each record gives: D gene, clone size, J gene, V gene, CDR3 DNA, CDR3 protein. The D gene is left open where the match is weak. A clone size is listed for some rows: how often the clone was seen (once, few, many), or a class if it is expanded.

d_call: TRBD1
clone_size: .
j_call: TRBJ2-2
v_call: TRBV20-1
cdr3_nt: TGCAGTGCGCCCGGGACAGCTCCGAACACCGGGGAGCTGTTTTTT
cdr3_aa: CSAPGTAPNTGELFF

d_call: TRBD1
clone_size: .
j_call: TRBJ1-2
v_call: TRBV7-6
cdr3_nt: TGTGCCAGCAGCTTAGTGGAGGGGGCCTACTATGGCTACACCTTC
cdr3_aa: CASSLVEGAYYGYTF

d_call: .
clone_size: .
j_call: TRBJ1-5
v_call: TRBV9
cdr3_nt: TGTGCCAGCAGCGTCCGGGACGTTCCTCAGCCCCAGCATTTT
cdr3_aa: CASSVRDVPQPQHF

d_call: TRBD1
clone_size: .
j_call: TRBJ1-2
v_call: TRBV20-1
cdr3_nt: TGCAGTGCTAGAGATGTCCGGGACAGGGGGGATGGCTACACCTTC
cdr3_aa: CSARDVRDRGDGYTF

d_call: TRBD1
clone_size: .
j_call: TRBJ1-1
v_call: TRBV7-2
cdr3_nt: TGTGCCAGCAGCTTAGGGACAGGGGCCCTATCTTTCTTT
cdr3_aa: CASSLGTGALSFF

d_call: TRBD1
clone_size: .
j_call: TRBJ1-2
v_call: TRBV2
cdr3_nt: TGTGCCAGCAGTCCCGGGACAGGGCCCTATGGCTACACCTTC
cdr3_aa: CASSPGTGPYGYTF

d_call: .
clone_size: once
j_call: TRBJ1-2
v_call: TRBV19
cdr3_nt: TGTGCCAGTAGTATAGATCAAGGGGCTTTCACCTTC
cdr3_aa: CASSIDQGAFTF

d_call: TRBD1
clone_size: .
j_call: TRBJ1-5
v_call: TRBV29-1
cdr3_nt: TGCAGCGTTGAGACAGGGAATCAGCCCCAGCATTTT
cdr3_aa: CSVETGNQPQHF

d_call: .
clone_size: .
j_call: TRBJ1-1
v_call: TRBV14
cdr3_nt: TGTGCCAGCAGCCAGATTTGGCAGGGTAGGACTGAAGCTTTCTTT
cdr3_aa: CASSQIWQGRTEAFF

d_call: .
clone_size: .
j_call: TRBJ1-5
v_call: TRBV10-3
cdr3_nt: TGTGCCATCAGTGAGTCGAACAGCCAGCCCCAGCATTTT
cdr3_aa: CAISESNSQPQHF

d_call: .
clone_size: .
j_call: TRBJ1-1
v_call: TRBV6-2/TRBV6-3
cdr3_nt: TGTGCCAGCAGTTACCTCACAGGAGGGACTGAAGCTTTCTTT
cdr3_aa: CASSYLTGGTEAFF

d_call: .
clone_size: few
j_call: TRBJ2-5
v_call: TRBV4-1
cdr3_nt: TGCGCCAGCAGCCAAGATCAGGACCTTCGGGGCAGGGGAGGAGAGACCCAGTACTTC
cdr3_aa: CASSQDQDLRGRGGETQYF